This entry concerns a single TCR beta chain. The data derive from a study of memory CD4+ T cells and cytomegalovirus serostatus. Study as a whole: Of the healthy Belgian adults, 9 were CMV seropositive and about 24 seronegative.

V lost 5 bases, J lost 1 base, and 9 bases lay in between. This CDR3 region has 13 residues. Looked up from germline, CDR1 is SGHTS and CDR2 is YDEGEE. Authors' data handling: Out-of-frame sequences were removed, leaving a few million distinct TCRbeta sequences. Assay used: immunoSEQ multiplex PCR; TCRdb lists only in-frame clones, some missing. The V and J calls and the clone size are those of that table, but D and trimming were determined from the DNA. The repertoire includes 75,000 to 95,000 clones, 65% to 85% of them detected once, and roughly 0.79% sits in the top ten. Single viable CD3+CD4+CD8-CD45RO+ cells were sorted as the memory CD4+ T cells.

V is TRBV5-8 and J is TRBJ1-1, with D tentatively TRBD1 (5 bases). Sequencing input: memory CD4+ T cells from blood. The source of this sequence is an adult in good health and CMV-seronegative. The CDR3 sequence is CASRPRGNTEAFF. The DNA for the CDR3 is TGTGCCAGCAGACCGAGGGGGAACACTGAAGCTTTCTTT.